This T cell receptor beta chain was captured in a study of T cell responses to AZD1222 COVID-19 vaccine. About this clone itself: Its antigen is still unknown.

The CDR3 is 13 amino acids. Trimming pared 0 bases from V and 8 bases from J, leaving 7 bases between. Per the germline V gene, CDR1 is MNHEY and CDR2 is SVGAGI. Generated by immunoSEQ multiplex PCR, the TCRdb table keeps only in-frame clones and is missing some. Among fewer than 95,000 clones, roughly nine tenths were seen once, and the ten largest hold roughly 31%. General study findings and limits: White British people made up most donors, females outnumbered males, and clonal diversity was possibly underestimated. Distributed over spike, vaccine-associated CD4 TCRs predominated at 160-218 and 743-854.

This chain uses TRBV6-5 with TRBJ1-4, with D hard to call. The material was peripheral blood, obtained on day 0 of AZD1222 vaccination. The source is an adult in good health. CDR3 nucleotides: TGTGCCAGCAGTTACTCGACTGGAGAAAAACTGTTTTTT. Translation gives CASSYSTGEKLFF.